This TCR beta chain was observed in a study of shared clonotypes between healthy human individuals. As for the study in general: Donors were two women and a few men aged 18 to 49. Used for every donor were three CD4 naive, three CD4 memory, two CD8 naive and one CD8 memory plate.

On this clone: Antigen: not known.

Using immunoSEQ multiplex PCR, the repertoire was profiled, and TCRdb retains in-frame clones only, with some absent. This table has about 2 million clones, approximately 94% appearing once. V lost 5 bases and J 2 bases, leaving 10 bases between the germline ends. The CDR3 is 13 amino acids. CDR1 GTSNPN and CDR2 SVGIG come from the germline V gene (reference sequence). Naive-designated CD8 cells lacked CD45RO, were positively enriched for CCR7, and omitted terminally differentiated effector memory CD45RA+ cells. Findings and limits, study-wide: Only blood samples were collected, and tissue repertoires likely differ. Memory subsets generally showed smaller estimated richness than naive subsets did.

The gene calls are TRBV30 and TRBJ1-3, with a weak D call TRBD1 (6 bases). The sequence was collected from a man between 18 and 29 years old in good health. Sequencing was done on a sample of naive CD8+ T cells sorted from blood. For the CDR3, the DNA is TGTGCCTGGGACAGGATAACTGGAAACACCATATATTTT. Translation gives CAWDRITGNTIYF.